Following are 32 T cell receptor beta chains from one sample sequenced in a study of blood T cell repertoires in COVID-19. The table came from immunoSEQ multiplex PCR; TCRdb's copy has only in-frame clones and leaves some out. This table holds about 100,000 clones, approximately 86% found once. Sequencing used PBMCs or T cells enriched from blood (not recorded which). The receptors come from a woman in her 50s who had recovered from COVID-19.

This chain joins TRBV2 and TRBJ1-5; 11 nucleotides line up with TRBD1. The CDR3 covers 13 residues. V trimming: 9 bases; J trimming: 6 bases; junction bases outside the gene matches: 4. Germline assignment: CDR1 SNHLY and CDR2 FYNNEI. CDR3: CASGQGARQPQHF. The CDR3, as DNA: TGTGCCAGTGGACAGGGGGCTCGTCAGCCCCAGCATTTT.

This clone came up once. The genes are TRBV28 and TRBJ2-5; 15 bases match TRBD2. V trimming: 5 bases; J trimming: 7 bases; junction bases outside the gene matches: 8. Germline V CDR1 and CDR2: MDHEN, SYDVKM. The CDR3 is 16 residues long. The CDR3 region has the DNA TGTGCCAGCAGTAGGCGGACTAGCGGGGGGGCGGGGACCCAGTACTTC. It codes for CASSRRTSGGAGTQYF.

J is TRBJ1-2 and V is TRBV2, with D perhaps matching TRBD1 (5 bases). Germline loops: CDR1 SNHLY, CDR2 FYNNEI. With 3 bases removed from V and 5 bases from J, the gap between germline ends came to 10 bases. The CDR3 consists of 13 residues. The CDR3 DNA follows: TGTGCCAGCAGTGATCAGGGTTCGTATGGCTACACCTTC. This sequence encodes CASSDQGSYGYTF.

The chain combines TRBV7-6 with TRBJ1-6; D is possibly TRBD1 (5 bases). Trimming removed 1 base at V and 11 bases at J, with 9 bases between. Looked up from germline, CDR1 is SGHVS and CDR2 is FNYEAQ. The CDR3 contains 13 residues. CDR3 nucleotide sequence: TGTGCCAGCAGCTTAGTGACAGCGACACCCCTCCACTTT. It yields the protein CASSLVTATPLHF.

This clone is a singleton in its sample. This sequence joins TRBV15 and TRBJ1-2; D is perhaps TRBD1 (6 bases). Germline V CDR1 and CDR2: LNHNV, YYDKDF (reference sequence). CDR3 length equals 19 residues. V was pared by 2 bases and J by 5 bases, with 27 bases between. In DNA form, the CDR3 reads TGTGCCACCAGCAGAAAACAGTCACAGGGAGTCTCTTTGCGGTATGGCTACACCTTC. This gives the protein CATSRKQSQGVSLRYGYTF.

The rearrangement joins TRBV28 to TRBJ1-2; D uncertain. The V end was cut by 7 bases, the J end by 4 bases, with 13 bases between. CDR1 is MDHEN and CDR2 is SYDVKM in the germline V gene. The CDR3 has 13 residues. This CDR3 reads CASTLDKAYGYTF. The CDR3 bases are TGTGCCAGCACTCTTGACAAAGCCTATGGCTACACCTTC.

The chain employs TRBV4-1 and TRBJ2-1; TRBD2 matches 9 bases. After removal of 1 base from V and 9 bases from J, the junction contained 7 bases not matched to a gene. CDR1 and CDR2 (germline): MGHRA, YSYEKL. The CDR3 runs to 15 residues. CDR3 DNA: TGCGCCAGCAGCCAAGTTGGCGGGGGGGCCGGTGAGCAGTTCTTC. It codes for CASSQVGGGAGEQFF.

The CDR3 loop is CASSARTNTDTQYF. Here the CDR3 DNA reads TGCGCCAGCAGCGCGAGGACTAATACAGATACGCAGTATTTT. The chain is built from TRBV5-1 and TRBJ2-3, with D perhaps TRBD2 (6 bases). The V and J ends lost 4 bases and 3 bases respectively, with 12 bases between them. This CDR3 contains 14 residues. From germline, CDR1 is SGHRS and CDR2 YFSETQ.

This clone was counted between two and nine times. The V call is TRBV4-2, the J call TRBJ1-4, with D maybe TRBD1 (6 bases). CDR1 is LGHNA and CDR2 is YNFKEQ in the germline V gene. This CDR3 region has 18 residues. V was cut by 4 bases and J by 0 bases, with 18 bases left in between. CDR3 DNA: TGTGCCAGCAGCCGGCATGCCCTGACAGGCTCAACTAATGAAAAACTGTTTTTT. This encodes CASSRHALTGSTNEKLFF.

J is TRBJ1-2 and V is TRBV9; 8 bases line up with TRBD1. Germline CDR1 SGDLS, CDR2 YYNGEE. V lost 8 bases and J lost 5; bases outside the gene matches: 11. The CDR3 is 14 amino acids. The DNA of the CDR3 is TGTGCCAGTGCCCCCAGGACAGGGAATTATGGCTACACCTTC. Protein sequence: CASAPRTGNYGYTF.

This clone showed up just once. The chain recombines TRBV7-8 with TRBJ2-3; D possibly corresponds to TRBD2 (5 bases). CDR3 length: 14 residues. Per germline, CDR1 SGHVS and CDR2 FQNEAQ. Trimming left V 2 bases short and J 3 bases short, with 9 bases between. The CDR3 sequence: CASSLTGMTDTQYF. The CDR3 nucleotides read TGTGCCAGCAGCTTAACCGGGATGACAGATACGCAGTATTTT.

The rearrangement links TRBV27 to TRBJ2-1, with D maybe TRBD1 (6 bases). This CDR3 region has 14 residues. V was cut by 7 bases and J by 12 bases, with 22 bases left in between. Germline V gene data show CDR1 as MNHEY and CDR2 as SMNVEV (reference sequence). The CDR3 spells CASTSSRDISGQFF. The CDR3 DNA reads TGTGCCAGCACCTCGTCCCGGGACATATCTGGGCAGTTCTTC.

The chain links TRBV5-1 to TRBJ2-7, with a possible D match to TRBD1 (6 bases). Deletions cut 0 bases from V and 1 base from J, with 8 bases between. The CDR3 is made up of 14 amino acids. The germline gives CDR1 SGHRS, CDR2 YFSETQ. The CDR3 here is CASSLGGQSYEQYF. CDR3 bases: TGCGCCAGCAGCTTGGGTGGACAGTCCTACGAGCAGTACTTC.

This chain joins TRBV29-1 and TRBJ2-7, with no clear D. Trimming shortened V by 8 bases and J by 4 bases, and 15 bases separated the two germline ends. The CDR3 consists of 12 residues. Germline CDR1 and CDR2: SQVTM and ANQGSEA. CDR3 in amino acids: CSSLDTRYEQYF. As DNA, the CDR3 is TGCAGCTCCCTGGATACGCGGTACGAGCAGTACTTC.

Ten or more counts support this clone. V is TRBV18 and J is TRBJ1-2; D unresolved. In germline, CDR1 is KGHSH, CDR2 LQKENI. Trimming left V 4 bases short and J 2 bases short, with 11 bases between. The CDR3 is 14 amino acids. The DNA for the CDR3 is TGTGCCAGCTCACTCGGCGCAGGAAACTATGGCTACACCTTC. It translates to CASSLGAGNYGYTF.

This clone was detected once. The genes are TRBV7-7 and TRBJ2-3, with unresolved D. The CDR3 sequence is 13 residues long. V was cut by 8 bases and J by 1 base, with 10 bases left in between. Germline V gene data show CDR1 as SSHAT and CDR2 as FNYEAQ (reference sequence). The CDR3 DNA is TGTGCCAGCGCCCCGGTCGGCACAGATACGCAGTATTTT. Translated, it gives CASAPVGTDTQYF.

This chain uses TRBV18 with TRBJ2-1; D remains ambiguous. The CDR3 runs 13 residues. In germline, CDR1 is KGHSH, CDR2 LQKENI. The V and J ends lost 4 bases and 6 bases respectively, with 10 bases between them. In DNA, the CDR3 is TGTGCCAGCTCACGATCGGGTAGCAATGAGCAGTTCTTC. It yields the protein CASSRSGSNEQFF.

For the CDR3, the DNA is TGTGCCAGCAGCGCCCAGGGGGCGCTCACCGGGGAGCTGTTTTTT. Protein sequence: CASSAQGALTGELFF. The chain joins TRBV7-8 to TRBJ2-2; 8 bases agree with TRBD1. This CDR3 has 15 residues. Germline assignment: CDR1 SGHVS and CDR2 FQNEAQ. V was clipped by 5 bases and J by 4 bases; unmatched bases: 6.

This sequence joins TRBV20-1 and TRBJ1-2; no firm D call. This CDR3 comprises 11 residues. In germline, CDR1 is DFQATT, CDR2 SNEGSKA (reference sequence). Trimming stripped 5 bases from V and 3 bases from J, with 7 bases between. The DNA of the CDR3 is TGCAGTGCTCCGGACTACTATGGCTACACCTTC. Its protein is CSAPDYYGYTF.

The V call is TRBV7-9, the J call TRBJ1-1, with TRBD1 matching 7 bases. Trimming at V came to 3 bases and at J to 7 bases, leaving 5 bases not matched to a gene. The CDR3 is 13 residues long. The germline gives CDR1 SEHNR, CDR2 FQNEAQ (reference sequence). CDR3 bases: TGTGCCAGCAGCTTGGGACAGCTCCTTGAAGCTTTCTTT. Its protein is CASSLGQLLEAFF.

The CDR3 sequence: CAVIPTGNPGNTIYF. DNA for the CDR3: TGTGCCGTGATTCCGACAGGGAATCCTGGAAACACCATATATTTT. The chain carries TRBV6-5 and TRBJ1-3; 7 nucleotides line up with TRBD1. Unmatched junction bases numbered 12, after V lost 11 bases and J lost 2 bases. Germline V gives CDR1 MNHEY, CDR2 SVGAGI. The CDR3 length is 15 residues.

DNA of the CDR3: TGTGCCAGCAGCGCCCGGAACACTGAAGCTTTCTTT. Protein sequence: CASSARNTEAFF. This sequence joins TRBV9 and TRBJ1-1, with D unresolved. CDR3 length: 12 residues. Germline values: CDR1 SGDLS, CDR2 YYNGEE. V was shortened by 3 bases and J by 1 base, with 4 bases between the two germline ends.

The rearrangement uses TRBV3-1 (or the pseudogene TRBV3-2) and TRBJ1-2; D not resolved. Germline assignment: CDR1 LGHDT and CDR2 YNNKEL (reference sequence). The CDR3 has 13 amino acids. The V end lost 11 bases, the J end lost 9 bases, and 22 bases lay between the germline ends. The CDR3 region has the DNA TGTGCCGTAGCCCCGAAGTCGGTCGAGAGCTACACCTTC. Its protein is CAVAPKSVESYTF.

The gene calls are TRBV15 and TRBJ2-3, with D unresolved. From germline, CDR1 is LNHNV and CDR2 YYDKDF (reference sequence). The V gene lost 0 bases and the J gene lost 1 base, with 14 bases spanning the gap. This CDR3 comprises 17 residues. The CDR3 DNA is TGTGCCACCAGCAGAGATTTGGGCCCCCAAGGCACAGATACGCAGTATTTT. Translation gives CATSRDLGPQGTDTQYF. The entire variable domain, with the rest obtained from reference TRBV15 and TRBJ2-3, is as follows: DAMVIQNPRYQVTQFGKPVTLSCSQTLNHNVMYWYQQKSSQAPKLLFHYYDKDFNNEADTPDNFQSRRPNTSFCFLDIRSPGLGDTAMYLCATSRDLGPQGTDTQYFGPGTRLTVL.

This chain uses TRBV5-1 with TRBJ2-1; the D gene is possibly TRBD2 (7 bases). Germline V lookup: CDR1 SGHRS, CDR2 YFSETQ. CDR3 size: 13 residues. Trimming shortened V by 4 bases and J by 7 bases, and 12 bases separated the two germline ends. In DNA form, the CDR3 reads TGCGCCAGCAGCCCCGAGGGGGGGAATGAGCAGTTCTTC. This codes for CASSPEGGNEQFF.

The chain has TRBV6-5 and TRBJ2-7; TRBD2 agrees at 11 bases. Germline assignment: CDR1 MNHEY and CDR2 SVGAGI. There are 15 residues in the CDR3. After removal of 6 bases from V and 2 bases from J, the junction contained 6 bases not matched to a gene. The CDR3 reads CASSTSLAGAYEQYF. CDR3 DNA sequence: TGTGCCAGCAGCACCTCACTAGCGGGAGCCTACGAGCAGTACTTC.

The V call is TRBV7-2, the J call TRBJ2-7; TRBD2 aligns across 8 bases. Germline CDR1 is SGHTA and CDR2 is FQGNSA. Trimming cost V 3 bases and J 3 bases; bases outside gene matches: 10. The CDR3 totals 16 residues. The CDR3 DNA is TGTGCCAGCAGCTTGAGCCCAGCGGGGGCCCTCTACGAGCAGTACTTC. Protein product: CASSLSPAGALYEQYF.

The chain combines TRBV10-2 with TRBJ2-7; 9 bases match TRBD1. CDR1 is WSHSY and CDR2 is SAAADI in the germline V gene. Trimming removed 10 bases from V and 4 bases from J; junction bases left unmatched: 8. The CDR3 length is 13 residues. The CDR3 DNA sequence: TGCGCCACAACTCCGGGACAGGGATACGAGCAGTACTTC. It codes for CATTPGQGYEQYF.

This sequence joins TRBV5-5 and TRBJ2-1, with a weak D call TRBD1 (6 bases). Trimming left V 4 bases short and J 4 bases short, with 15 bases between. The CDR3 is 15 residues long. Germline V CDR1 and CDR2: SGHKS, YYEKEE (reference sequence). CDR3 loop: CASSPRQAEYNEQFF. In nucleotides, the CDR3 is TGTGCCAGCAGCCCCCGACAGGCCGAATACAATGAGCAGTTCTTC.

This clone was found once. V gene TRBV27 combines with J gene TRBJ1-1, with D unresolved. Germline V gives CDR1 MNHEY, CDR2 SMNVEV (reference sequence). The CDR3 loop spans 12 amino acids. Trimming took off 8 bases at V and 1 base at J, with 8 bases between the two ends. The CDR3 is CASRLKNTEAFF. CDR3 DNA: TGTGCCAGCCGCCTAAAGAACACTGAAGCTTTCTTT.

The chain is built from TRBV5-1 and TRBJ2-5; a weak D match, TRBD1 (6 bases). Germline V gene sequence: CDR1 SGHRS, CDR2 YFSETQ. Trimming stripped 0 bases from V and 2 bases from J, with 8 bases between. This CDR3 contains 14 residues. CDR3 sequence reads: CASSLDQGQETQYF. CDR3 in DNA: TGCGCCAGCAGCTTGGATCAGGGGCAAGAGACCCAGTACTTC. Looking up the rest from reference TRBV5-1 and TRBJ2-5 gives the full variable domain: KAGVTQTPRYLIKTRGQQVTLSCSPISGHRSVSWYQQTPGQGLQFLFEYFSETQRNKGNFPGRFSGRQFSNSRSEMNVSTLELGDSALYLCASSLDQGQETQYFGPGTRLLVL.

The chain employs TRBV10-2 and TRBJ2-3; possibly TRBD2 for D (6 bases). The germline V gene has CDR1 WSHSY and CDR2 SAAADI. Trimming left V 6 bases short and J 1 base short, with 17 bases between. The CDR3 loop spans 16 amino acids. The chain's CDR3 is CASRGGLGEGTDTQYF. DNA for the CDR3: TGCGCCAGCAGGGGGGGATTGGGCGAAGGCACAGATACGCAGTATTTT.